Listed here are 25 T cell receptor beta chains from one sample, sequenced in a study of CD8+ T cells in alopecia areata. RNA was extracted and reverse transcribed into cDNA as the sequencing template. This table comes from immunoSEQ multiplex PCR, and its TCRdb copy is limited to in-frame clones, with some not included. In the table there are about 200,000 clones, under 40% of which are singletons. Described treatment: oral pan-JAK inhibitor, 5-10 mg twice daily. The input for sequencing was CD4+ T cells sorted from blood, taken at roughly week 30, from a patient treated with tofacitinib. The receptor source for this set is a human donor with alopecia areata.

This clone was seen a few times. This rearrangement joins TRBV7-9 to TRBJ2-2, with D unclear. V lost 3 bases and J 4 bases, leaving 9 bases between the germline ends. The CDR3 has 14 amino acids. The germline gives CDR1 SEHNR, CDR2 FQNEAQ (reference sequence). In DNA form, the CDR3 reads TGTGCCAGCAGCTTTCCTATCGGCACCGGGGAGCTGTTTTTT. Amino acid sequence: CASSFPIGTGELFF.

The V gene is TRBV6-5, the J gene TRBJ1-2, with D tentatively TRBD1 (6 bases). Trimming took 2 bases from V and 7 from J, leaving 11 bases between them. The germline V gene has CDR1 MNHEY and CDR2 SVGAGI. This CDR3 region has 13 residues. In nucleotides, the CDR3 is TGTGCCAGCAGTTACATGGACAGCTCTGGCTACACCTTC. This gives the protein CASSYMDSSGYTF.

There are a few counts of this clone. The CDR3 region is CASSHTPISGVSTDTQYF. Here the CDR3 DNA reads TGTGCCAGCTCCCACACCCCGATTAGCGGGGTTAGCACAGATACGCAGTATTTT. The rearrangement links TRBV18 to TRBJ2-3, with 8 bases fitting TRBD2. Germline trimming cut 6 bases from V and 0 bases from J; bases unmatched to any gene: 14. The germline CDR1 and CDR2 sequences are KGHSH and LQKENI. This CDR3 contains 18 residues.

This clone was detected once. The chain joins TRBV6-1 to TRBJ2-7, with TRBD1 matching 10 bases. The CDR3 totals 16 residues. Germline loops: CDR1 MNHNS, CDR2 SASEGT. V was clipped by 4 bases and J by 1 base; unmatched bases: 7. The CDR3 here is CASSVTGGGGSYEQYF. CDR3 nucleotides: TGTGCCAGCAGTGTGACAGGGGGCGGTGGGTCCTACGAGCAGTACTTC.

In nucleotides, the CDR3 is TGTGCCAGCAGCCCCGGGGGCCAGGTGGACACTGAAGCTTTCTTT. Translated, it gives CASSPGGQVDTEAFF. This chain connects TRBV6-5 to TRBJ1-1, with TRBD1 as a possible D gene (6 bases). Germline CDR1 is MNHEY and CDR2 is SVGAGI. V lost 6 bases, J lost 3 bases, and 17 bases lay in between. The CDR3 sequence is 15 residues long.

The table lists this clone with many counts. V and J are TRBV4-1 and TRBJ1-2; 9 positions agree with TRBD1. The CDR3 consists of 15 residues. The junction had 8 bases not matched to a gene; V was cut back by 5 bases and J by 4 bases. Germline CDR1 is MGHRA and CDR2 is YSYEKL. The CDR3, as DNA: TGCGCCAGCAGCTACCGGACAGGGGCCTTCTATGGCTACACCTTC. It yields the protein CASSYRTGAFYGYTF.

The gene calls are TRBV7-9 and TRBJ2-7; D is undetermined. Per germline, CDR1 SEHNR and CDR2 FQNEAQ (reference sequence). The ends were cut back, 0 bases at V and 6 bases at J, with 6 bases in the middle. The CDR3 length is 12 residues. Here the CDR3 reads CASSLAMSEQYF. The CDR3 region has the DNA TGTGCCAGCAGCTTAGCGATGAGCGAGCAGTACTTC.

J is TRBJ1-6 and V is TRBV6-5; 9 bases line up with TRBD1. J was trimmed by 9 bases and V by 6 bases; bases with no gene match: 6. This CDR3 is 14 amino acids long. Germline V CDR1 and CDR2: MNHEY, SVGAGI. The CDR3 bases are TGTGCCAGCAGACCGGGACAGGGACTTTCACCCCTCCACTTT. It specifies CASRPGQGLSPLHF.

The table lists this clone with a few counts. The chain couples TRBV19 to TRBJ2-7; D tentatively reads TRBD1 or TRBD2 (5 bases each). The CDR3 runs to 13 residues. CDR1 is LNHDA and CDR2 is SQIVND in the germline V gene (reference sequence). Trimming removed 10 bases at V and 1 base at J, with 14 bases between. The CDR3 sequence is CATGANPSYEQYF. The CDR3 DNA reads TGTGCCACCGGGGCCAATCCTTCCTACGAGCAGTACTTC.

As DNA, the CDR3 is TGTGCCAGCAGACCGGGACAGGGGGCAAGATATGGCTACACCTTC. This sequence encodes CASRPGQGARYGYTF. This sequence joins TRBV6-6 and TRBJ1-2; 12 bases align to TRBD1. Looked up from germline, CDR1 is MNHNY and CDR2 is SVGAGI (reference sequence). Trimming at V came to 6 bases and at J to 5 bases, leaving 7 bases not matched to a gene. The CDR3 has 15 residues.

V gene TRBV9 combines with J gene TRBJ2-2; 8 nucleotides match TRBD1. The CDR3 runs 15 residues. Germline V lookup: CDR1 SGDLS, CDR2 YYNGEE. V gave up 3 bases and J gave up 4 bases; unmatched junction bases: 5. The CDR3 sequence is CASSERTGTTGELFF. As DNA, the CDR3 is TGTGCCAGCAGCGAGCGGACAGGGACCACCGGGGAGCTGTTTTTT.

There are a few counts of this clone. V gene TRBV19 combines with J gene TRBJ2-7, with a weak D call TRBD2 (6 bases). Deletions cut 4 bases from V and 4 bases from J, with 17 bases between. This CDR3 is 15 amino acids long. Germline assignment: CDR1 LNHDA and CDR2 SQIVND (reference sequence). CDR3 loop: CASSTARDSWYEQYF. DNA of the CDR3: TGTGCCAGTAGTACCGCACGGGACTCCTGGTACGAGCAGTACTTC. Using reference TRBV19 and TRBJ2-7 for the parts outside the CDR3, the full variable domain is DGGITQSPKYLFRKEGQNVTLSCEQNLNHDAMYWYRQDPGQGLRLIYYSQIVNDFQKGDIAEGYSVSREKKESFPLTVTSAQKNPTAFYLCASSTARDSWYEQYFGPGTRLTVT.

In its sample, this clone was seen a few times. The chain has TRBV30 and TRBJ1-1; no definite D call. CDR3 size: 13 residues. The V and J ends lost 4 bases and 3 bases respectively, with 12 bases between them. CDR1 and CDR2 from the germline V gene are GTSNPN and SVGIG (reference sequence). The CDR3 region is CAWNRARHTEAFF. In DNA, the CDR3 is TGTGCCTGGAATAGGGCCCGTCACACTGAAGCTTTCTTT.

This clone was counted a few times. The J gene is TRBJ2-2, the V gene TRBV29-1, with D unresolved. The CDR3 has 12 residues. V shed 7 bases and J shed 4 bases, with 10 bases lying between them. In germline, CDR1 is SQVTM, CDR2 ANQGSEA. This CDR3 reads CSAGYLTGELFF. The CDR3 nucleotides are TGCAGCGCCGGATATCTCACCGGGGAGCTGTTTTTT.

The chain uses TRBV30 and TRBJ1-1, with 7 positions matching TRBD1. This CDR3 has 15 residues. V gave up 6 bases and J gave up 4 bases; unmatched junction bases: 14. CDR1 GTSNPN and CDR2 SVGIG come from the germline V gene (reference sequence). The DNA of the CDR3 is TGTGCCTGCCATAGGGTCGCAGGGGGTGCCACTGAAGCTTTCTTT. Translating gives CACHRVAGGATEAFF.

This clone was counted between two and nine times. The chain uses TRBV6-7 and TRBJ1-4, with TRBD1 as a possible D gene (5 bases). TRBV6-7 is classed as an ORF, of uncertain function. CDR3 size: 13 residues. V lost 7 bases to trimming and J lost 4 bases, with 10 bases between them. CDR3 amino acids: CASKSGLNEKLFF. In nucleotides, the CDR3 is TGTGCCAGCAAGTCGGGACTTAATGAAAAACTGTTTTTT.

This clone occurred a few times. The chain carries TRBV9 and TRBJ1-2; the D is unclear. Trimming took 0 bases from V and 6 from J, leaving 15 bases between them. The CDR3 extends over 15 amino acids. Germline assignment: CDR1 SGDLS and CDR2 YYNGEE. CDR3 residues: CASSVAPGNVHGYTF. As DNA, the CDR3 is TGTGCCAGCAGCGTAGCCCCGGGCAACGTACATGGCTACACCTTC.

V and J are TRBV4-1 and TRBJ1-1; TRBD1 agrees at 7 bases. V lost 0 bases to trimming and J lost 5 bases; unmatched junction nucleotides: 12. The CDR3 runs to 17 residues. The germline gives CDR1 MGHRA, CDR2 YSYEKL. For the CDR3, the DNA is TGCGCCAGCAGCCAAGATACTACAGGGGCCCTGAGGACTGAAGCTTTCTTT. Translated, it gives CASSQDTTGALRTEAFF.

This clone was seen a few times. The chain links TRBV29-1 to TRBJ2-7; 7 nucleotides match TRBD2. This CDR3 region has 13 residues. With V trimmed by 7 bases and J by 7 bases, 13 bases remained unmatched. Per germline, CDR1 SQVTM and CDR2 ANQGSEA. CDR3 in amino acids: CSGEGGPSREQYF. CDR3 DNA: TGCAGCGGGGAGGGTGGCCCCTCTAGGGAGCAGTACTTC.

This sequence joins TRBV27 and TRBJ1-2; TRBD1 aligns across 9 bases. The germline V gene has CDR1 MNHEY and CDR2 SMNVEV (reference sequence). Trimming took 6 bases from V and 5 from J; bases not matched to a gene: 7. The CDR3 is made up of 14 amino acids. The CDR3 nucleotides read TGTGCCAGCAGCGCACACGGACAGGGGTATGGCTACACCTTC. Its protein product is CASSAHGQGYGYTF.

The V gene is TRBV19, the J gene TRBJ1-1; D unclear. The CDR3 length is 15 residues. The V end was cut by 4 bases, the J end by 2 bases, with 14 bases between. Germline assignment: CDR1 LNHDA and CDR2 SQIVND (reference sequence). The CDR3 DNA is TGTGCCAGTAGTACTCTCGGCAGCCCTAACACTGAAGCTTTCTTT. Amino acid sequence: CASSTLGSPNTEAFF.

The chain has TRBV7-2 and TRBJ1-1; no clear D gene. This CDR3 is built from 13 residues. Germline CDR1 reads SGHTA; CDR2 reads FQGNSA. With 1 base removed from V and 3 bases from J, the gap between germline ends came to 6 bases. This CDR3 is CASSLVMDTEAFF. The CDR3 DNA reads TGTGCCAGCAGCTTAGTTATGGACACTGAAGCTTTCTTT.

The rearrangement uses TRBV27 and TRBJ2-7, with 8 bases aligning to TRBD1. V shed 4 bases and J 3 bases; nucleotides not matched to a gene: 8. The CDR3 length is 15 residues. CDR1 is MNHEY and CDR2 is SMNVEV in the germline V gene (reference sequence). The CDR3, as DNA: TGTGCCAGCAGTTCGAACAGGGGGTTTAGCTACGAGCAGTACTTC. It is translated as CASSSNRGFSYEQYF.

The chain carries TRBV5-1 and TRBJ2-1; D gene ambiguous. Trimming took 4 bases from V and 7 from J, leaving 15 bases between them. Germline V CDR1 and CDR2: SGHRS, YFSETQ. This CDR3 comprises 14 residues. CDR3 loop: CASSLQVAWNEQFF. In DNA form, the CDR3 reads TGCGCCAGCAGCCTGCAAGTAGCCTGGAATGAGCAGTTCTTC.

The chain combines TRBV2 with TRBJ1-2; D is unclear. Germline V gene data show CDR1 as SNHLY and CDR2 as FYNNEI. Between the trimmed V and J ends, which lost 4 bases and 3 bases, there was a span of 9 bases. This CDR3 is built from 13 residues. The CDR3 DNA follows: TGTGCCAGCAGTGCCGGGGAGGACTATGGCTACACCTTC. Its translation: CASSAGEDYGYTF. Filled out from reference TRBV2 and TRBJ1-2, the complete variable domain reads EPEVTQTPSHQVTQMGQEVILRCVPISNHLYFYWYRQILGQKVEFLVSFYNNEISEKSEIFDDQFSVERPDGSNFTLKIRSTKLEDSAMYFCASSAGEDYGYTFGSGTRLTVV.